Each of the 26 T cell receptor beta chains below was sequenced from the same sample in a study of blood T cells in healthy people across ages. Primed by a sample-barcoded 5' primer and a J-beta primer mix, a second PCR proceeded for 7 to 11 cycles. Each CDR3 protein is one row after TCRdb ran MiXCR on the 5' RACE reads. The table shows around 1,800,000 distinct CDR3 sequences, with 35% to 50% occurring only once. Sequencing was done on a sample of blood. These receptors were obtained from a human donor in good health.

The chain links TRBV20-1 to TRBJ2-7, with D possibly being TRBD1 (5 bases). The V gene's germline CDR1 is DFQATT and CDR2 SNEGSKA (reference sequence). This CDR3 is 15 amino acids long. V was pared by 3 bases and J by 1 base, with 16 bases between. This chain's CDR3 is CSARDLKGQSYEQYF. CDR3 sequence (DNA): TGCAGTGCTAGGGACCTGAAGGGGCAGTCCTACGAGCAGTACTTC.

Ten or more counts support this clonotype. The rearrangement joins TRBV29-1 to TRBJ2-7; 10 bases agree with TRBD2. Germline V lookup: CDR1 SQVTM, CDR2 ANQGSEA. V lost 6 bases to trimming and J lost 0 bases; unmatched junction nucleotides: 8. This CDR3 has 15 amino acids. DNA for the CDR3: TGCAGCGTCCAGGGACTAGCGTTGTCCTCCTACGAGCAGTACTTC. Its translation: CSVQGLALSSYEQYF.

In its sample, this clonotype was seen a few times. This chain connects TRBV28 to TRBJ2-7; 7 nucleotides line up with TRBD1. The germline V gene encodes CDR1 MDHEN and CDR2 SYDVKM. J gave up 0 bases and V 2 bases, and 7 bases lay outside the gene matches. The CDR3 covers 16 residues. The CDR3 loop is CASSLNLRQGSYEQYF. Here the CDR3 DNA reads TGTGCCAGCAGTTTAAATCTGAGACAGGGCTCCTACGAGCAGTACTTC.

This chain connects TRBV15 to TRBJ2-3, with TRBD2 as a possible D gene (6 bases). Deletions cut 0 bases from V and 0 bases from J, with 10 bases between. The germline CDR1 and CDR2 sequences are LNHNV and YYDKDF (reference sequence). The CDR3 runs 16 residues. In nucleotides, the CDR3 is TGTGCCACCAGCAGAGATCGGGCGGGAAGCACAGATACGCAGTATTTT. This sequence encodes CATSRDRAGSTDTQYF.

This clonotype appeared a few times. This chain connects TRBV20-1 to TRBJ2-7; 14 bases line up with TRBD2. Germline CDR1 reads DFQATT; CDR2 reads SNEGSKA (reference sequence). After removal of 2 bases from V and 3 bases from J, the junction contained 3 bases not matched to a gene. The CDR3 is 15 residues long. The CDR3 DNA reads TGCAGTGCTAGATCGGGACTAGCGGGGGTCTACGAGCAGTACTTC. Its translation is CSARSGLAGVYEQYF.

This clonotype was observed a handful of times. The chain joins TRBV7-2 to TRBJ1-2; no definite D call. The germline V gene encodes CDR1 SGHTA and CDR2 FQGNSA. This CDR3 is built from 14 residues. Trimming removed 1 base from V and 4 bases from J, with 10 bases in between. CDR3 nucleotide sequence: TGTGCCAGCAGCTTAGTTCAGGTCCCCTATGGCTACACCTTC. Translation gives CASSLVQVPYGYTF.

The rearrangement links TRBV20-1 to TRBJ1-1; 9 bases fit TRBD1. This CDR3 comprises 15 residues. The germline V gene has CDR1 DFQATT and CDR2 SNEGSKA (reference sequence). J was trimmed by 5 bases and V by 2 bases; bases with no gene match: 9. CDR3 sequence reads: CSARRLQGARTEAFF. The CDR3 DNA reads TGCAGTGCTAGACGGCTACAGGGGGCGCGGACTGAAGCTTTCTTT.

The chain couples TRBV28 to TRBJ2-5; D gene ambiguous. The CDR3 totals 15 residues. V dropped 6 bases and J dropped 1 base, with 15 bases sitting between them. The germline gives CDR1 MDHEN, CDR2 SYDVKM. CDR3 in DNA: TGTGCCAGCAGGCACCACCCATGGGGCCAAGAGACCCAGTACTTC. Its translation is CASRHHPWGQETQYF.

This clonotype was seen a few times. This chain uses TRBV29-1 with TRBJ2-5, with D unresolved. CDR3 length: 14 residues. V lost 4 bases and J lost 4, with 16 bases in between. The V gene's germline CDR1 is SQVTM and CDR2 ANQGSEA. This CDR3 reads CSVVGGLARETQYF. CDR3 nucleotides: TGCAGCGTTGTTGGTGGTTTAGCCCGAGAGACCCAGTACTTC.

This rearrangement joins TRBV29-1 to TRBJ2-3; 7 bases are shared with TRBD1. Germline CDR1 SQVTM, CDR2 ANQGSEA. The CDR3 spans 14 residues. With V trimmed by 8 bases and J by 2 bases, 10 bases remained unmatched. In DNA, the CDR3 is TGCAGCACCCGAGCACAGGGGATCACAGATACGCAGTATTTT. It translates to CSTRAQGITDTQYF.

The sample holds a few counts of this clonotype. This chain connects TRBV7-2 to TRBJ2-5, with TRBD2 matching over 12 bases. Germline values: CDR1 SGHTA, CDR2 FQGNSA. J lost 4 bases, V lost 0 bases, and 9 bases had no gene match. CDR3 length: 18 residues. The chain's CDR3 is CASSLAGLAGGQSETQYF. CDR3 coding DNA: TGTGCCAGCAGCTTAGCTGGTCTAGCGGGGGGGCAGTCAGAGACCCAGTACTTC.

The rearrangement joins TRBV5-1 to TRBJ2-7; no firm D call. This CDR3 region has 15 residues. CDR1 and CDR2 from the germline V gene are SGHRS and YFSETQ. V was pared by 0 bases and J by 3 bases, with 13 bases between. The CDR3 DNA reads TGCGCCAGCAGCTTGGGGCAGGAGTTATACTACGAGCAGTACTTC. Translated, it gives CASSLGQELYYEQYF.

This clonotype was counted only a few times. The CDR3 loop is CASSLKPGQGYGYTF. CDR3 sequence (DNA): TGTGCCAGCAGCCTGAAACCGGGACAGGGCTATGGCTACACCTTC. This chain links TRBV7-2 with TRBJ1-2; 9 positions agree with TRBD1. This CDR3 has 15 amino acids. J gave up 4 bases and V 5 bases, and 8 bases lay outside the gene matches. Germline V gene lookup returns CDR1 SGHTA and CDR2 FQGNSA.

This clonotype was seen a few times. J is TRBJ2-1 and V is TRBV4-1; a possible D gene is TRBD2 (7 bases). Deletions cut 4 bases from V and 8 bases from J, with 18 bases between. Germline assignment: CDR1 MGHRA and CDR2 YSYEKL. The CDR3 consists of 15 residues. In nucleotides, the CDR3 is TGCGCCAGCAGCCCCAGAAGGGCGGGGGCCGATGAGCAGTTCTTC. Amino acids: CASSPRRAGADEQFF.

The sample holds a few counts of this clonotype. The chain is built from TRBV4-3 and TRBJ2-1; 10 nucleotides line up with TRBD2. J gave up 8 bases and V 0 bases, and 10 bases lay outside the gene matches. Per the germline V gene, CDR1 is LGHNA and CDR2 is YSLEER. CDR3 size: 17 residues. In DNA, the CDR3 is TGCGCCAGCAGCCAAGATGAGAGCGGGGGGGAGGCGGATGAGCAGTTCTTC. This encodes CASSQDESGGEADEQFF.

This clonotype showed up just a few times. The chain is built from TRBV30 and TRBJ2-1; no definite D call. The CDR3 has 12 residues. Trimming took off 0 bases at V and 5 bases at J, with 5 bases between the two ends. CDR1 and CDR2 (germline): GTSNPN, SVGIG (reference sequence). CDR3 DNA sequence: TGTGCCTGGAGTGTAACCGACAATGAGCAGTTCTTC. Residues: CAWSVTDNEQFF.

The V and J genes are TRBV2 and TRBJ1-2; no reliable D call. CDR3 length: 13 amino acids. Trimming stripped 3 bases from V and 4 bases from J, with 9 bases between. CDR1 SNHLY and CDR2 FYNNEI come from the germline V gene. CDR3: CASSDAFFYGYTF. CDR3 DNA: TGTGCCAGCAGTGACGCCTTTTTCTATGGCTACACCTTC.

This clonotype was seen repeatedly, ten times or more. J is TRBJ2-7 and V is TRBV5-5, with TRBD2 matching 7 bases. CDR1 and CDR2 from the germline V gene are SGHKS and YYEKEE (reference sequence). With V trimmed by 0 bases and J by 0 bases, 3 bases remained unmatched. This CDR3 is 15 amino acids long. The CDR3 region is CASSLEGGDSYEQYF. The CDR3 nucleotides are TGTGCCAGCAGCTTGGAGGGAGGGGACTCCTACGAGCAGTACTTC.

The chain uses TRBV6-5 and TRBJ2-7; 9 bases fit TRBD1. Germline V gene sequence: CDR1 MNHEY, CDR2 SVGAGI. V lost 2 bases, J lost 7 bases, and 15 bases stayed unmatched. The CDR3 loop spans 17 amino acids. The DNA of the CDR3 is TGTGCCAGCAGTTACCCCACCGGGACAGGGAAGCTCGTAGAGCAGTACTTC. It codes for CASSYPTGTGKLVEQYF.

The chain has TRBV12-5 and TRBJ1-1, with 9 bases identical to TRBD1. After removal of 3 bases from V and 6 bases from J, the junction contained 11 bases not matched to a gene. CDR3 size: 16 residues. Germline CDR1 is LGHNT and CDR2 is FRNRAP. The CDR3 bases are TGTGCTAGTGGTTTTACAGGGGGCAAATACCCACCTGAAGCTTTCTTT. This encodes CASGFTGGKYPPEAFF.

This clonotype was recorded a few times. The V and J genes are TRBV11-3 and TRBJ2-3; the D gene is possibly TRBD2 (5 bases). Germline assignment: CDR1 SGHNT and CDR2 YENEEA. V was trimmed by 8 bases and J by 0 bases, leaving 15 bases between them. The CDR3 length is 15 residues. The CDR3: CASAQDPGSTDTQYF. DNA of the CDR3: TGTGCCAGCGCTCAGGATCCGGGGAGCACAGATACGCAGTATTTT.

This clonotype was counted between two and nine times. The chain combines TRBV25-1 with TRBJ1-2; D gene ambiguous. The germline V gene has CDR1 MGHDK and CDR2 SYGVNS. CDR3 size: 12 residues. Trimming left V 3 bases short and J 6 bases short, with 8 bases between. The CDR3 spells CASSDPDNGYTF. The CDR3 coding sequence is TGTGCCAGCAGTGATCCCGATAATGGCTACACCTTC.

This clonotype was seen more than once but under ten times. The chain couples TRBV7-2 to TRBJ2-5, with D perhaps matching TRBD1 or TRBD2 (6 bases each). Germline-derived CDR1 and CDR2 are SGHTA and FQGNSA. The CDR3 totals 15 residues. Deletions cut 0 bases from V and 2 bases from J, with 10 bases between. The CDR3 here is CASSLAGGIQETQYF. In DNA, the CDR3 is TGTGCCAGCAGCTTAGCGGGGGGCATTCAAGAGACCCAGTACTTC.

The table lists this clonotype with a few counts. The chain recombines TRBV2 with TRBJ2-2; TRBD2 agrees at 10 bases. The CDR3 runs 15 residues. The germline V gene has CDR1 SNHLY and CDR2 FYNNEI. V was pared by 6 bases and J by 6 bases, with 7 bases of the junction left unmatched. CDR3 sequence: CASRTQAGGPGELFF. The CDR3 coding sequence is TGTGCCAGCAGGACCCAAGCGGGGGGGCCCGGGGAGCTGTTTTTT.

This clonotype was seen more than once but under ten times. The chain combines TRBV7-6 with TRBJ2-7, with D tentatively TRBD1 or TRBD2 (5 bases each). CDR3 length equals 17 residues. CDR1 SGHVS and CDR2 FNYEAQ come from the germline V gene. Trimming stripped 5 bases from V and 4 bases from J, with 24 bases between. CDR3 coding DNA: TGTGCCAGCAGCCCGATTGACTCCCCGGGACGCCAGTACGAGCAGTACTTC. It specifies CASSPIDSPGRQYEQYF.

The genes are TRBV9 and TRBJ2-3, with 11 bases fitting TRBD2. V shed 3 bases, J shed 1 base, and the junction held 4 bases outside the gene matches. The germline CDR1 and CDR2 sequences are SGDLS and YYNGEE. The CDR3 has 16 amino acids. This CDR3 is CASSALGLAGTDTQYF. The CDR3 nucleotides read TGTGCCAGCAGCGCACTGGGACTAGCGGGCACAGATACGCAGTATTTT.